These 29 T cell receptor beta chains were all obtained from the same sample, sequenced in a study of T cell repertoires in cytomegalovirus infection. TCRdb reprocessed the reads with MiXCR, giving one entry per CDR3 protein. The profile shows some 400,000 distinct CDR3 sequences, 30% to 40% of them singletons. Sequenced material: PBMCs. All receptors come from a human donor in good health (CMV status not recorded). Some clones in this sample may be carry-over from other donors' samples.

The V gene is TRBV6-8, the J gene TRBJ1-1; 7 bases align to TRBD1. V shed 5 bases, J shed 1 base, and the junction held 7 bases outside the gene matches. The CDR3 extends over 15 amino acids. Germline V gene data show CDR1 as MNHGY and CDR2 as SAAAGT. CDR3 amino acids: CASSPDRAANTEAFF. The CDR3 region has the DNA TGTGCCAGCAGTCCCGACAGGGCCGCGAACACTGAAGCTTTCTTT.

This clonotype has more than one count but fewer than ten. The chain recombines TRBV12-3 or TRBV12-4 with TRBJ2-7; 7 positions match TRBD2. The CDR3 runs 14 residues. The V gene end was trimmed by 3 bases and the J gene end by 4 bases; junction bases not matched to a gene: 6. CDR3 region: CASSFSSGHYEQYF. The CDR3 region has the DNA TGTGCCAGCAGTTTCTCTAGCGGTCATTACGAGCAGTACTTC.

This clonotype was counted between two and nine times. The chain combines TRBV15 with TRBJ1-1; D not certain. Trimming left V 2 bases short and J 6 bases short, with 16 bases between. This CDR3 spans 15 amino acids. Germline V gene data show CDR1 as LNHNV and CDR2 as YYDKDF (reference sequence). The CDR3 DNA is TGTGCCACCAGCAGATACGGACCCGCTTTGGCTGAAGCTTTCTTT. It yields the protein CATSRYGPALAEAFF. The full variable domain, rest sourced from reference TRBV15 and TRBJ1-1, is DAMVIQNPRYQVTQFGKPVTLSCSQTLNHNVMYWYQQKSSQAPKLLFHYYDKDFNNEADTPDNFQSRRPNTSFCFLDIRSPGLGDTAMYLCATSRYGPALAEAFFGQGTRLTVV.

Points on this clonotype: A read error may produce the germline difference seen at one junction end. The chain employs TRBV7-2 and TRBJ1-3, with TRBD1 matching over 8 bases. This CDR3 is 16 amino acids long. The V gene's germline CDR1 is SGHTA and CDR2 FQGNSA. The chain's CDR3 is CASSLRGQVTGNTISF. The DNA of the CDR3 is TGTGCCAGCAGCTTACGGGGACAGGTTACTGGAAACACCATATCTTTT.

This clonotype was seen a few times. CDR3: CASKGQAIRETQYF. Here the CDR3 DNA reads TGTGCCAGCAAGGGACAGGCCATCCGGGAGACCCAGTACTTC. This chain connects TRBV2 to TRBJ2-5; TRBD1 agrees at 8 bases. Germline CDR1 is SNHLY and CDR2 is FYNNEI. The V and J ends lost 7 bases and 5 bases, in that order; junction bases with no gene match: 9. The CDR3 covers 14 residues.

This chain links TRBV7-3 with TRBJ2-2; D perhaps matches TRBD2 (6 bases). This CDR3 is built from 17 residues. Germline-derived CDR1 and CDR2 are SGHTA and FQGTGA. V gave up 5 bases and J gave up 7 bases, with 23 bases separating them. The CDR3, as DNA: TGTGCCAGCAGCAGAACTAGCTCTCCCTCCTACGACGGGGAGCTGTTTTTT. It encodes CASSRTSSPSYDGELFF. Combining the CDR3 with reference TRBV7-3 and TRBJ2-2 gives the whole variable domain GAGVSQTPSNKVTEKGKYVELRCDPISGHTALYWYRQSLGQGPEFLIYFQGTGAADDSGLPNDRFFAVRPEGSVSTLKIQRTERGDSAVYLCASSRTSSPSYDGELFFGEGSRLTVL.

This clonotype was counted between two and nine times. The chain recombines TRBV5-5 with TRBJ1-2; D gene ambiguous. Germline lookup yields CDR1 SGHKS and CDR2 YYEKEE (reference sequence). This CDR3 has 15 amino acids. The V end lost 0 bases, the J end lost 0 bases, and 9 bases lay between the germline ends. This CDR3 reads CASSLVVGSNYGYTF. The CDR3 nucleotides read TGTGCCAGCAGCTTGGTTGTGGGTTCTAACTATGGCTACACCTTC.

Turning to this clonotype: The conserved phenylalanine or tryptophan normally closing the CDR3 is absent here, so this likely arose from a read error. The chain links TRBV4-1 to TRBJ1-2; D may be TRBD1 (5 bases). V shed 4 bases and J shed 7 bases, with 19 bases lying between them. In germline, CDR1 is MGHRA, CDR2 YSYEKL. The CDR3 spans 15 residues. The CDR3 reads CASSLQDRDRRGYTL. CDR3 bases: TGCGCCAGCAGCCTCCAAGACAGAGATCGGCGTGGCTACACCTTA.

The genes are TRBV7-8 and TRBJ2-1, with 14 bases lining up with TRBD2. J gave up 0 bases and V 5 bases, and 3 bases lay outside the gene matches. Germline CDR1 reads SGHVS; CDR2 reads FQNEAQ. The CDR3 spans 17 residues. CDR3 region: CASSLGTSGGSYNEQFF. The CDR3 region has the DNA TGTGCCAGCAGCCTCGGGACTAGCGGGGGCTCCTACAATGAGCAGTTCTTC.

To note about this clonotype: A read error is likely, as this CDR3 ends without the conserved phenylalanine or tryptophan. This chain joins TRBV6-2 or TRBV6-3 and TRBJ2-1, with TRBD2 matching over 8 bases. CDR1 MNHEY and CDR2 SVGEGT come from the germline V gene. This CDR3 is built from 14 residues. J lost 6 bases, V lost 6 bases, and 7 bases had no gene match. The CDR3 nucleotides are TGTGCCAGCAGGGCCGGGACTAGTGGCAATGAGCAGTTCTTA. It yields the protein CASRAGTSGNEQFL.

The chain combines TRBV28 with TRBJ1-1; TRBD1 aligns across 7 bases. The CDR3 has 14 residues. Trimming took 5 bases from V and 8 from J; bases not matched to a gene: 11. Germline CDR1 MDHEN, CDR2 SYDVKM. The CDR3 protein is CASSAHRDSYEAFF. CDR3 DNA: TGTGCCAGCAGTGCCCACCGGGACAGCTACGAAGCTTTCTTT. Using reference TRBV28 and TRBJ1-1 for the parts outside the CDR3, the full variable domain is DVKVTQSSRYLVKRTGEKVFLECVQDMDHENMFWYRQDPGLGLRLIYFSYDVKMKEKGDIPEGYSVSREKKERFSLILESASTNQTSMYLCASSAHRDSYEAFFGQGTRLTVV.

This clonotype was recorded many times. V and J are TRBV7-6 and TRBJ2-7; 9 nucleotides match TRBD2. CDR1 and CDR2 from the germline V gene are SGHVS and FNYEAQ. Trimming cost V 1 base and J 2 bases; bases outside gene matches: 15. The CDR3 has 19 amino acids. CDR3 amino acids: CASSLEASGAFSSTYEQYF. The CDR3 DNA reads TGTGCCAGCAGCTTAGAGGCTAGCGGGGCCTTTTCGTCAACCTACGAGCAGTACTTC.

Comments on this clonotype: One base away lies a much larger clone, so this may be a sequencing read error. The J gene is TRBJ1-5, the V gene TRBV28, with D tentatively TRBD1 (5 bases). CDR3 length: 15 residues. Germline V gene lookup returns CDR1 MDHEN and CDR2 SYDVKM. The CDR3 protein is CARSPDIYSNQPQHF. For the CDR3, the DNA is TGTGCCCGCAGCCCGGACATCTATAGCAATCAGCCCCAGCATTTT.

The gene calls are TRBV28 and TRBJ2-7, with D possibly being TRBD1 (5 bases). Per the germline V gene, CDR1 is MDHEN and CDR2 is SYDVKM. V lost 1 base, J lost 2 bases, and 6 bases lay in between. There are 13 residues in the CDR3. Here the CDR3 reads CASSLFRAYEQYF. DNA for the CDR3: TGTGCCAGCAGTTTATTCAGGGCCTACGAGCAGTACTTC.

The chain uses TRBV7-9 and TRBJ2-1; TRBD1 agrees at 8 bases. Germline V gene lookup returns CDR1 SEHNR and CDR2 FQNEAQ (reference sequence). This CDR3 contains 18 residues. V lost 5 bases to trimming and J lost 0 bases; unmatched junction nucleotides: 12. In DNA, the CDR3 is TGTGCCAGCAGCCCTCCGGACAGGGCAAGGAGCTCCTACAATGAGCAGTTCTTC. This sequence encodes CASSPPDRARSSYNEQFF.

Only a few counts were recorded for this clonotype. The chain carries TRBV7-2 and TRBJ2-2, with D perhaps matching TRBD2 (6 bases). V lost 2 bases to trimming and J lost 6 bases, with 13 bases between them. In germline, CDR1 is SGHTA, CDR2 FQGNSA. The CDR3 spans 15 residues. The chain's CDR3 is CASSLLGLTSGELFF. The CDR3 DNA sequence: TGTGCCAGCAGCTTATTGGGACTCACGTCCGGGGAGCTGTTTTTT.

This clonotype showed up just a few times. This sequence joins TRBV6-1 and TRBJ2-3; D is tentatively TRBD1 or TRBD2 (5 bases each). The germline V and J ends were trimmed by 5 bases and 2 bases, with 14 bases remaining between them. The germline V gene encodes CDR1 MNHNS and CDR2 SASEGT. There are 15 residues in the CDR3. The chain's CDR3 is CASSLLGGTTDTQYF. The CDR3 nucleotides read TGTGCCAGCAGTCTCTTAGGTGGGACCACAGATACGCAGTATTTT.

In this sample, this clonotype turned up a few times. The chain is built from TRBV5-6 and TRBJ2-4; D is uncertain. V lost 1 base and J lost 7, with 6 bases in between. CDR3 size: 12 residues. Germline V gene data show CDR1 as SGHDT and CDR2 as YYEEEE. CDR3 DNA sequence: TGTGCCAGCAGCTTGCCAGAGAACATTCAGTACTTC. It specifies CASSLPENIQYF. The full variable domain, rest sourced from reference TRBV5-6 and TRBJ2-4, is DAGVTQSPTHLIKTRGQQVTLRCSPKSGHDTVSWYQQALGQGPQFIFQYYEEEERQRGNFPDRFSGHQFPNYSSELNVNALLLGDSALYLCASSLPENIQYFGAGTRLSVL.

This sequence joins TRBV6-1 and TRBJ1-4, with TRBD1 identical over 11 bases. Germline V gene data show CDR1 as MNHNS and CDR2 as SASEGT. The CDR3 length is 15 residues. Trimming cost V 6 bases and J 7 bases; bases outside gene matches: 7. The CDR3 DNA is TGTGCCAGCAGGGGACCGGGACAGGGGGGTGAAAAACTGTTTTTT. Translation: CASRGPGQGGEKLFF.

The table lists this clonotype with a few counts. V is TRBV12-3 or TRBV12-4 and J is TRBJ1-5; 8 nucleotides match TRBD1. Unmatched junction bases numbered 6, after V lost 0 bases and J lost 8 bases. The CDR3 totals 15 residues. CDR3 residues: CASSLAAGGSKPQHF. The CDR3 DNA is TGTGCCAGCAGTTTAGCCGCAGGGGGCTCCAAGCCCCAGCATTTT.

The J gene is TRBJ2-7, the V gene TRBV10-3; D gene uncertain. Germline V gene sequence: CDR1 ENHRY, CDR2 SYGVKD. V was shortened by 8 bases and J by 4 bases, with 12 bases between the two germline ends. This CDR3 comprises 12 residues. The CDR3 spells CAIRSGQYEQYF. The CDR3 DNA sequence: TGTGCCATCCGGTCGGGTCAATACGAGCAGTACTTC.

This clonotype was picked up a small number of times. J is TRBJ2-1 and V is TRBV27, with 8 bases fitting TRBD1. Per the germline V gene, CDR1 is MNHEY and CDR2 is SMNVEV (reference sequence). CDR3 length equals 14 residues. V dropped 5 bases and J dropped 6; count of bases not matched to a gene: 6. The CDR3 region has the DNA TGTGCCAGCAGTCGACAGGGGACCCCCAATGAGCAGTTCTTC. It translates to CASSRQGTPNEQFF.

The V gene is TRBV10-3, the J gene TRBJ1-5; D gene ambiguous. This CDR3 contains 13 residues. Trimming shortened V by 6 bases and J by 0 bases, and 6 bases separated the two germline ends. Germline V lookup: CDR1 ENHRY, CDR2 SYGVKD. The DNA for the CDR3 is TGTGCCATCAGCATGTCTAGCAATCAGCCCCAGCATTTT. It specifies CAISMSSNQPQHF.

Of note for this clonotype: This likely comes from a read error, as the CDR3 has no conserved phenylalanine or tryptophan at its end. The chain has TRBV6-8 and TRBJ2-1; TRBD2 matches 10 bases. The CDR3 extends over 13 amino acids. Looked up from germline, CDR1 is MNHGY and CDR2 is SAAAGT. V lost 6 bases, J lost 8 bases, and 4 bases stayed unmatched. The CDR3 loop reads CASRTSGVHEQFS. In DNA, the CDR3 is TGTGCCAGCAGAACTAGCGGGGTCCATGAGCAGTTCTCC.

The chain couples TRBV30 to TRBJ2-3, with D possibly TRBD2 on 5 matching bases. V was trimmed by 8 bases and J by 4 bases, leaving 22 bases between them. The CDR3 extends over 15 amino acids. Germline-derived CDR1 and CDR2 are GTSNPN and SVGIG (reference sequence). The CDR3 DNA sequence: TGTGCCCGTGACCAGACACTACTCGGGGCAGATACGCAGTATTTT. As protein: CARDQTLLGADTQYF.

V is TRBV29-1 and J is TRBJ2-7, with 11 bases aligning to TRBD1. Germline V gene data show CDR1 as SQVTM and CDR2 as ANQGSEA. The trim removed 3 bases at V and 7 bases at J, leaving 5 bases unmatched. The CDR3 sequence is 13 residues long. DNA of the CDR3: TGCAGCGTTGAGAGGGACAGGGGGTTGGAGCAGTACTTC. The encoded protein is CSVERDRGLEQYF.

This clonotype was seen only a few times. The chain uses TRBV7-8 and TRBJ2-7; 7 nucleotides agree with TRBD1. The CDR3 length is 12 residues. The germline V gene encodes CDR1 SGHVS and CDR2 FQNEAQ. V shed 5 bases, J shed 9 bases, and the junction held 7 bases outside the gene matches. The CDR3: CASSPDRTGQYF. The DNA of the CDR3 is TGTGCCAGCAGCCCGGACAGGACGGGGCAGTACTTC.

This clonotype has just a few counts. The chain recombines TRBV19 with TRBJ2-1; D possibly uses TRBD1 or TRBD2 (5 bases each). The germline V and J ends were trimmed by 8 bases and 4 bases, with 27 bases remaining between them. The germline V gene encodes CDR1 LNHDA and CDR2 SQIVND (reference sequence). The CDR3 consists of 18 residues. CDR3 residues: CASYPQHTLAGPYNEQFF. The DNA of the CDR3 is TGTGCCAGTTACCCTCAACACACCCTAGCAGGGCCTTACAATGAGCAGTTCTTC.

A single count supports this clonotype. The V gene is TRBV29-1, the J gene TRBJ2-5; 12 nucleotides match TRBD2. The germline V gene encodes CDR1 SQVTM and CDR2 ANQGSEA. The CDR3 runs to 17 residues. V shed 2 bases and J 9 bases; nucleotides not matched to a gene: 16. This CDR3 reads CSVERLAGGRYLGAQYF. Here the CDR3 DNA reads TGCAGCGTTGAACGGCTAGCGGGGGGGAGATACCTAGGGGCCCAGTACTTC.